Below, one T cell receptor (beta chain) is given with its context. Antigen: not known. The record originates from a study of shared clonotypes between healthy human individuals. Study conclusions and caveats: The study drew on few donors, limiting represented genetic and exposure-history diversity.

The CDR3 runs to 13 residues. V lost 4 bases to trimming and J lost 8 bases; unmatched junction nucleotides: 7. Per the germline V gene, CDR1 is SGHRS and CDR2 is YFSETQ. Clones were read by immunoSEQ multiplex PCR, and TCRdb kept only the in-frame ones, dropping some. The profile covers 850,000 to 1,100,000 clones, with 77% appearing a single time and 0.89% taken by the ten largest. This TCR was sampled from a man between 18 and 29 years old in good health. Some clones in this sample may be carry-over from other donors' samples. Specimen: memory CD4+ T cells from PBMCs. Sample subset: CD45RA-negative fraction. The chain recombines TRBV5-1 with TRBJ1-2; 8 bases agree with TRBD1. The CDR3 sequence is CASSTETGAGYTF. The CDR3 bases are TGCGCCAGCAGCACCGAGACAGGGGCCGGCTACACCTTC.